The 28 T cell receptor beta chains below come from one sample, sequenced in a study of cytomegalovirus exposure and HLA in healthy donors. The PCR had 60 Vbeta and 13 Jbeta primers. Data came from immunoSEQ multiplex PCR; TCRdb stores just in-frame clones and leaves some out. The data contain roughly 120,000 clones, around 80% of them singletons. Sequences were obtained from PBMCs. All receptors come from a woman in her thirties in good health and CMV-seronegative.

The chain recombines TRBV20-1 with TRBJ1-2; the D gene is possibly TRBD1 (5 bases). The CDR3 extends over 11 amino acids. Germline CDR1 is DFQATT and CDR2 is SNEGSKA (reference sequence). V lost 6 bases and J lost 0, with 5 bases in between. The CDR3 DNA is TGCAGTGCGACAGCTAACTATGGCTACACCTTC. Translated: CSATANYGYTF.

This clone was picked up one time. CDR3 amino acids: CASSQDPRKKTQYF. The CDR3 coding sequence is TGCGCCAGCAGCCAAGATCCCAGAAAGAAGACCCAGTACTTC. The V call is TRBV4-1, the J call TRBJ2-5; D is uncertain. V gave up 0 bases and J gave up 6 bases, with 11 bases separating them. The CDR3 sequence is 14 residues long. Germline V lookup: CDR1 MGHRA, CDR2 YSYEKL.

V gene TRBV9 combines with J gene TRBJ1-5, with D unresolved. This CDR3 has 16 residues. The germline V gene has CDR1 SGDLS and CDR2 YYNGEE. Trimming pared 0 bases from V and 3 bases from J, leaving 13 bases between. This CDR3 reads CASSVGGGGYNQPQHF. The CDR3 DNA is TGTGCCAGCAGCGTAGGCGGAGGAGGCTACAATCAGCCCCAGCATTTT.

Of note for this clone: Different DNA sequences within this sample yield the same CDR3. The V gene is TRBV5-1, the J gene TRBJ1-3; D is ambiguous. This CDR3 contains 15 residues. The germline V gene has CDR1 SGHRS and CDR2 YFSETQ. Trimming cost V 0 bases and J 0 bases, with 7 bases left between them. The CDR3: CASSLGSGSGNTIYF. The CDR3 DNA sequence: TGCGCCAGCAGCTTGGGGTCAGGCTCTGGAAACACCATATATTTT.

The chain recombines TRBV5-1 with TRBJ2-5; 7 bases are a match to TRBD2. After removal of 9 bases from V and 5 bases from J, the junction contained 10 bases not matched to a gene. The germline CDR1 and CDR2 sequences are SGHRS and YFSETQ. The CDR3 length is 13 residues. The CDR3 DNA reads as TGCGCCACCTCCACGGGAGGTGGTGAGACCCAGTACTTC. Translation gives CATSTGGGETQYF.

This clone was picked up a small number of times. The chain recombines TRBV5-1 with TRBJ2-5, with 8 bases fitting TRBD2. Trimming removed 2 bases from V and 5 bases from J; junction bases left unmatched: 14. CDR1 is SGHRS and CDR2 is YFSETQ in the germline V gene. The CDR3 length is 17 residues. CDR3 bases: TGCGCCAGCAGCTTTCGGTCTAGCGGGCGCCATGGGGAGACCCAGTACTTC. This codes for CASSFRSSGRHGETQYF.

V gene TRBV27 combines with J gene TRBJ1-5, with 10 bases lining up with TRBD1. In germline, CDR1 is MNHEY, CDR2 SMNVEV (reference sequence). The CDR3 runs to 16 residues. V lost 2 bases, J lost 4 bases, and 5 bases stayed unmatched. This chain's CDR3 is CASSLRRTGGNQPQHF. The CDR3 DNA is TGTGCCAGCAGTTTAAGGAGGACAGGGGGTAATCAGCCCCAGCATTTT.

The chain is built from TRBV10-3 and TRBJ1-5; tentative D call: TRBD1 (6 bases). Germline CDR1 reads ENHRY; CDR2 reads SYGVKD. Trimming took 5 bases from V and 6 from J, leaving 14 bases between them. This CDR3 comprises 14 residues. CDR3 residues: CAISQAGEGQPQHF. CDR3 bases: TGTGCCATCAGTCAGGCAGGGGAGGGTCAGCCCCAGCATTTT.

The chain has TRBV5-1 and TRBJ1-5, with TRBD1 identical over 10 bases. V trimming: 3 bases; J trimming: 7 bases; junction bases outside the gene matches: 7. CDR3 length: 15 amino acids. CDR1 and CDR2 from the germline V gene are SGHRS and YFSETQ. CDR3: CASSSTGGSEQPQHF. For the CDR3, the DNA is TGCGCCAGCAGCTCGACAGGGGGCAGTGAGCAGCCCCAGCATTTT.

This chain links TRBV11-2 with TRBJ1-5, with TRBD1 matching 10 bases. The CDR3 has 15 residues. The ends lost 5 bases at V and 2 bases at J; junction bases unmatched: 3. Germline V CDR1 and CDR2: SGHAT, FQNNGV. The CDR3 nucleotides read TGTGCCAGCAGCCGGACAGGGGGAGGCAATCAGCCCCAGCATTTT. It codes for CASSRTGGGNQPQHF. The variable domain in full, with the rest retrieved from reference TRBV11-2 and TRBJ1-5, is EAGVAQSPRYKIIEKRQSVAFWCNPISGHATLYWYQQILGQGPKLLIQFQNNGVVDDSQLPKDRFSAERLKGVDSTLKIQPAKLEDSAVYLCASSRTGGGNQPQHFGDGTRLSIL.

This rearrangement joins TRBV6-5 to TRBJ1-3; perhaps TRBD1 as D (5 bases). Germline lookup yields CDR1 MNHEY and CDR2 SVGAGI. V was clipped by 6 bases and J by 0 bases, with 6 bases between them. This CDR3 contains 13 residues. This chain's CDR3 is CASSDSSGNTIYF. DNA for the CDR3: TGTGCCAGCAGCGACAGCTCTGGAAACACCATATATTTT.

This clone was counted between two and nine times. The chain carries TRBV19 and TRBJ1-5; weak D call: TRBD1 (5 bases). The CDR3 is made up of 15 amino acids. The V and J ends lost 3 bases and 5 bases respectively, with 14 bases between them. CDR1 is LNHDA and CDR2 is SQIVND in the germline V gene (reference sequence). The CDR3 sequence: CASSIQGARYQPQHF. The CDR3 nucleotides read TGTGCCAGTAGTATTCAGGGTGCCCGGTATCAGCCCCAGCATTTT.

The chain joins TRBV9 to TRBJ2-5; 12 nucleotides agree with TRBD2. The CDR3 sequence is 15 residues long. J lost 5 bases, V lost 0 bases, and 2 bases had no gene match. Germline V CDR1 and CDR2: SGDLS, YYNGEE. The CDR3 reads CASSVGLAGVETQYF. As DNA, the CDR3 is TGTGCCAGCAGCGTAGGACTAGCGGGAGTCGAGACCCAGTACTTC.

Only a few counts were recorded for this clone. V is TRBV19 and J is TRBJ1-1; the D gene is possibly TRBD1 (6 bases). CDR1 and CDR2 from the germline V gene are LNHDA and SQIVND (reference sequence). The length of the CDR3 is 13 residues. Trimming cost V 10 bases and J 5 bases, with 17 bases left between them. The CDR3 DNA reads as TGTGCCATCCGGGACACCACCCGGACTGAAGCTTTCTTT. Translation: CAIRDTTRTEAFF.

V and J are TRBV2 and TRBJ2-5, with D tentatively TRBD2 (5 bases). The V end lost 4 bases, the J end lost 4 bases, and 16 bases lay between the germline ends. This CDR3 is 15 amino acids long. CDR1 SNHLY and CDR2 FYNNEI come from the germline V gene. DNA of the CDR3: TGTGCCAGCAGTGGAGGACGGGATCCGCGAGAGACCCAGTACTTC. Its protein is CASSGGRDPRETQYF.

The chain carries TRBV7-6 and TRBJ2-1, with 10 nucleotides matching TRBD1. The germline V gene encodes CDR1 SGHVS and CDR2 FNYEAQ. CDR3 length: 14 residues. V lost 2 bases, J lost 10 bases, and 5 bases stayed unmatched. The CDR3 sequence is CASSLYGTGEEQFF. CDR3 nucleotide sequence: TGTGCCAGCAGCTTATACGGGACAGGGGAAGAGCAGTTCTTC. Full variable domain (rest looked up from reference TRBV7-6 and TRBJ2-1): GAGVSQSPRYKVTKRGQDVALRCDPISGHVSLYWYRQALGQGPEFLTYFNYEAQQDKSGLPNDRFSAERPEGSISTLTIQRTEQRDSAMYRCASSLYGTGEEQFFGPGTRLTVL.

The V and J genes are TRBV30 and TRBJ1-1; 9 nucleotides match TRBD1. Germline V gene sequence: CDR1 GTSNPN, CDR2 SVGIG (reference sequence). This CDR3 spans 15 amino acids. V was clipped by 3 bases and J by 3 bases; unmatched bases: 8. The CDR3 region has the DNA TGTGCCTGGAGAGGATGGACAGGGGAATACACTGAAGCTTTCTTT. Amino acids: CAWRGWTGEYTEAFF.

In this sample, this clone turned up once. V usage is TRBV7-3 and J usage is TRBJ2-5; D perhaps matches TRBD2 (6 bases). V shed 5 bases and J shed 5 bases, with 12 bases lying between them. Germline V gene data show CDR1 as SGHTA and CDR2 as FQGTGA. CDR3 length: 13 residues. Here the CDR3 DNA reads TGTGCCAGCAGCCCTATTGGGGGGGAGACCCAGTACTTC. This translates into CASSPIGGETQYF.

The rearrangement joins TRBV7-6 to TRBJ2-2, with 15 bases matching TRBD2. Germline V gene data show CDR1 as SGHVS and CDR2 as FNYEAQ. After removal of 5 bases from V and 5 bases from J, the junction contained 6 bases not matched to a gene. The CDR3 is 17 residues long. The CDR3 protein is CASSPGTSGGRTGELFF. CDR3 coding DNA: TGTGCCAGCAGCCCGGGGACTAGCGGGGGGCGAACCGGGGAGCTGTTTTTT.

The chain links TRBV9 to TRBJ2-1; 10 bases fit TRBD2. Trimming cost V 4 bases and J 4 bases; bases outside gene matches: 8. Germline V gene sequence: CDR1 SGDLS, CDR2 YYNGEE. The CDR3 contains 16 residues. CDR3 DNA sequence: TGTGCCAGCAGCCCCCGTGGTAGCGGGGGGTACAATGAGCAGTTCTTC. This translates into CASSPRGSGGYNEQFF.

To note about this clone: This sample also contains other DNA sequences that code for the same CDR3. The V gene is TRBV5-1, the J gene TRBJ1-1, with D uncertain. The CDR3 has 12 residues. The V end lost 3 bases, the J end lost 1 base, and 4 bases lay between the germline ends. Germline values: CDR1 SGHRS, CDR2 YFSETQ. The CDR3 protein is CASSSSNTEAFF. The CDR3 DNA reads as TGCGCCAGCAGCTCTTCGAACACTGAAGCTTTCTTT.

This chain uses TRBV7-9 with TRBJ1-6; D might be TRBD1 (5 bases). The CDR3 runs to 14 residues. Germline V gene sequence: CDR1 SEHNR, CDR2 FQNEAQ (reference sequence). V lost 5 bases and J lost 5, with 10 bases in between. The CDR3 sequence is CASSKGVDNSPLHF. The CDR3, as DNA: TGTGCCAGCAGCAAAGGGGTGGATAATTCACCCCTCCACTTT.

This clone was seen more than once but under ten times. The rearrangement links TRBV7-6 to TRBJ2-1, with 7 bases identical to TRBD1. Germline lookup yields CDR1 SGHVS and CDR2 FNYEAQ. V was pared by 5 bases and J by 4 bases, with 5 bases of the junction left unmatched. This CDR3 spans 14 amino acids. The CDR3 DNA sequence: TGTGCCAGCAGCCCTCGGACAGGTTACAATGAGCAGTTCTTC. This sequence encodes CASSPRTGYNEQFF.

The rearrangement uses TRBV7-2 and TRBJ2-7; 8 nucleotides align to TRBD2. Trimming at V came to 0 bases and at J to 1 base, leaving 8 bases not matched to a gene. Germline loops: CDR1 SGHTA, CDR2 FQGNSA. The CDR3 extends over 17 amino acids. The CDR3 DNA reads TGTGCCAGCAGCTTAGCGCCGTGGCGGGAGGTTTCCTACGAGCAGTACTTC. Protein: CASSLAPWREVSYEQYF.

This sequence joins TRBV7-8 and TRBJ2-2; TRBD2 matches at 9 bases. V dropped 2 bases and J dropped 2; count of bases not matched to a gene: 9. This CDR3 spans 18 amino acids. Germline CDR1 SGHVS, CDR2 FQNEAQ. The CDR3 sequence is CASSLRASGTRNTGELFF. CDR3 sequence (DNA): TGTGCCAGCAGCTTACGGGCTAGCGGGACAAGAAACACCGGGGAGCTGTTTTTT. The full variable domain, in which reference TRBV7-8 and TRBJ2-2 provide the parts outside the CDR3, is GAGVSQSPRYKVAKRGQDVALRCDPISGHVSLFWYQQALGQGPEFLTYFQNEAQLDKSGLPSDRFFAERPEGSVSTLKIQRTQQEDSAVYLCASSLRASGTRNTGELFFGEGSRLTVL.

This clone appeared a few times. This rearrangement joins TRBV19 to TRBJ2-5, with a weak D call TRBD1 (6 bases). Germline V gene data show CDR1 as LNHDA and CDR2 as SQIVND (reference sequence). V lost 1 base and J 3 bases, leaving 9 bases between the germline ends. The CDR3 extends over 14 amino acids. The CDR3 loop reads CASSIGSGEETQYF. The CDR3 nucleotides are TGTGCCAGTAGTATAGGGTCAGGGGAAGAGACCCAGTACTTC.

The gene calls are TRBV4-2 and TRBJ2-7; D possibly corresponds to TRBD2 (5 bases). CDR1 and CDR2 from the germline V gene are LGHNA and YNFKEQ. This CDR3 has 16 residues. With 1 base removed from V and 4 bases from J, the gap between germline ends came to 17 bases. The CDR3 protein is CASSQGWPSYFYEQYF. The DNA for the CDR3 is TGTGCCAGCAGCCAAGGTTGGCCTAGCTATTTTTACGAGCAGTACTTC.

CDR3 DNA sequence: TGTGCCAGTAGTAGTCTGGGACAGGGGGAAAAACTGTTTTTT. Amino acids: CASSSLGQGEKLFF. The chain combines TRBV19 with TRBJ1-4; 10 nucleotides agree with TRBD1. The CDR3 is 14 residues long. After removal of 4 bases from V and 8 bases from J, the junction contained 4 bases not matched to a gene. Per germline, CDR1 LNHDA and CDR2 SQIVND (reference sequence).